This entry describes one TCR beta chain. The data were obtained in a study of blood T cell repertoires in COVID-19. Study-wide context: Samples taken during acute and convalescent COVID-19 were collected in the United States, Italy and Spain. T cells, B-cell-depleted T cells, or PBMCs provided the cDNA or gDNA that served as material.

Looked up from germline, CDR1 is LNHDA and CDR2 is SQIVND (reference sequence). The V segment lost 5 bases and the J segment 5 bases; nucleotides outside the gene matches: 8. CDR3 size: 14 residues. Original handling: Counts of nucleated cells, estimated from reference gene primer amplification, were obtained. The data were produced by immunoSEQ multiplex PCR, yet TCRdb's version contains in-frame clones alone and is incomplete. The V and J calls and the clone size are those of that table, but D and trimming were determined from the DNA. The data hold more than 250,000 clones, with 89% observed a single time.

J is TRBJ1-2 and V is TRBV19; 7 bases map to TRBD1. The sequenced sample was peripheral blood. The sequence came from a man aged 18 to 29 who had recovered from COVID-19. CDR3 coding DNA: TGTGCCAGTAGTGCCAACAGGGGACCTTATGGCTACACCTTC. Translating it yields CASSANRGPYGYTF.